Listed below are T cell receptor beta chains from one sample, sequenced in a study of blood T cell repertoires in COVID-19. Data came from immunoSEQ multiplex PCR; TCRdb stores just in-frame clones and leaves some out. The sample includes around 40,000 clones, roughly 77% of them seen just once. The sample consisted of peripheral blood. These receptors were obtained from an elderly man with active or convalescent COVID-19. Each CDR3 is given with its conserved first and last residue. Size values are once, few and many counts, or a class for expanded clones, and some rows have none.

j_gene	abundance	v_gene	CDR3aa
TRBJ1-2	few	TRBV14	CASSRPGTGGFGGYTF
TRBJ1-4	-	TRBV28	CASSFTGGKSEKLFF
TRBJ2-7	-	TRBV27	CASSLSNSNEQYF
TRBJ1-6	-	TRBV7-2	CASSPPGFSNSPLHF
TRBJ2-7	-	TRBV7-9	CASSSSSYEQYF
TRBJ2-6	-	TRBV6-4	CASRRPPTGNEDYGANVLTF
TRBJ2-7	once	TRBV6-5	CASRGQGRDEQYF
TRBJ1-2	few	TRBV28	CASSLVQGSGGYTF
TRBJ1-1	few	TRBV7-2	CASSPGGGGLQAEAFF
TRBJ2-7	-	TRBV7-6	CASSLDGTGIYEQYF
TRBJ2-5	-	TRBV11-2	CASSLLAGQETQYF
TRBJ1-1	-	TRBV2	CASRGTVNTEAFF
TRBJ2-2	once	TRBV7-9	CASSNTNTGELFF
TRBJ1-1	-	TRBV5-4	CASSLQGYTEAFF
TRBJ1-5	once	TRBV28	CASLTWGGRNQPQHF
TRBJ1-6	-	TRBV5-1	CASAFSETGYSPLHF
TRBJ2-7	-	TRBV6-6	CASSYSAQASYEQYF
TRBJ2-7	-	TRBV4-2	CASSQDGTGATYEQYF
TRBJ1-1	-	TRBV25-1	CASSEFGQGNTEAFF
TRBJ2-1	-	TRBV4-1	CASSLGQADNEQFF
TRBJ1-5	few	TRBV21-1	CASSDYSNQPQHF
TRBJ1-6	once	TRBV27	CASSLGGQGSSIVNSPLHF
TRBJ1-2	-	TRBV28	CASGDRGNYGYTF
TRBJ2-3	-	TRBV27	CASKLTGADTQYF
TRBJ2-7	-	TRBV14	CASSQVGRASYEQYF
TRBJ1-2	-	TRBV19	CASMVTGGYTF
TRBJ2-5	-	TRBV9	CASSVDNRGLETQYF
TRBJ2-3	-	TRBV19	CASSSRGGRADTQYF
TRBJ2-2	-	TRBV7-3	CASSLTYSPVQGTGELFF
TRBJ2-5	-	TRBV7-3	CASSLNGYQETQYF
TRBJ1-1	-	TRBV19	CASSPAPTGLNTEAFF
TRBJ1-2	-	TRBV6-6	CASSYAGQGNGYTF
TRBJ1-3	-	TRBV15	CATSRDFQAGNTIYF
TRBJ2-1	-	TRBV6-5	CASKDRGSSYNEQFF
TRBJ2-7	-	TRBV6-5	CASSYLTSGRHEQYF
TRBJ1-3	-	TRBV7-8	CASGGGSGNTIYF
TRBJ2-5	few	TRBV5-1	CASTEGTSGRGSEETQYF
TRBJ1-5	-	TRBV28	CASTGTGGHQPQHF
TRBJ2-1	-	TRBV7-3	CASTPSGMDNEQFF
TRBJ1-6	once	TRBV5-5	CASSLLVLNSPLHF
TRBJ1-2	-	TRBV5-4	CASSQTGKNYGYTF
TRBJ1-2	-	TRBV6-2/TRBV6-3	CASSPRGQGAPGYTF
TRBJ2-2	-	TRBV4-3	CASSHLYQGATGELFF
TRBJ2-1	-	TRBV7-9	CASSREGLIYNEQFF
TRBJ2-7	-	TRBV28	CASSFSYQYEQYF
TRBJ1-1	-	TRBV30	CAWRWVAGDTEAFF
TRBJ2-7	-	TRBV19	CASSIKGEAYEQYF
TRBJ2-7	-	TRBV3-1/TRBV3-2	CASSQHLAGGPGEQYF